Reported below is one TCR beta chain. The source of the sample is a study of blood T cell repertoires in COVID-19. As handled by the study authors: Estimation of nucleated cell counts relied on the amplification of reference gene primers. Here immunoSEQ multiplex PCR was the method, and the copy in TCRdb shows in-frame clones only, minus some. D and trimming come from the DNA, and the V and J calls and clone size come from that table. The sample consists of 100,000 or so clones, roughly 80% of them appearing once. The CDR3 totals 15 residues. Germline V gene lookup returns CDR1 MDHEN and CDR2 SYDVKM. V dropped 8 bases and J dropped 1; count of bases not matched to a gene: 8.

V usage is TRBV28 and J usage is TRBJ2-3; TRBD1 agrees at 8 bases. The sequence came from a woman older than 75 with acute or convalescent COVID-19. Sequenced input: peripheral blood. CDR3 nucleotide sequence: TGTGCCAGCTCCCCAGGGGGCGCAGGCACAGATACGCAGTATTTT. This sequence encodes CASSPGGAGTDTQYF.